This entry features one T cell receptor (beta chain) sequence. The data belong to a study of blood T cell repertoires in COVID-19. Study details: Acute and convalescent COVID-19 samples came from the United States, Italy and Spain. T cells, B-cell-depleted T cells, or PBMCs provided the cDNA or gDNA that served as material.

The V and J ends lost 1 base and 5 bases, in that order; junction bases with no gene match: 7. Germline V gives CDR1 SGHRS, CDR2 YFSETQ. The CDR3 spans 16 residues. It was during active infection that Seattle patients were enrolled and then longitudinally followed. Authors' analysis steps: For nucleated cells, counts were estimated from reference gene primer amplification. Clones were read by immunoSEQ multiplex PCR, and TCRdb kept only the in-frame ones, dropping some. V, J and clone size were drawn from that table, and D and trimming were deduced from the DNA. Of about 160,000 clones listed, approximately 86% were seen once; the top ten hold approximately 0.6%.

The sample consisted of peripheral blood. This sequence joins TRBV5-1 and TRBJ2-3, with TRBD2 matching 10 bases. The receptor was derived from a man in his fifties or sixties with COVID-19, enrolled during active disease. CDR3: CASSLRSSGGGDTQYF. The DNA of the CDR3 is TGCGCCAGCAGCTTGCGCTCTAGCGGGGGAGGAGATACGCAGTATTTT.